The next 11 T cell receptor beta chains were all read from a single sample in a study of beta chain features in type 1 diabetes. Every bit of the isolated RNA underwent reverse transcription, so sequencing read expressed TCRB transcripts. This table comes from immunoSEQ multiplex PCR, and its TCRdb copy is limited to in-frame clones, with some not included. The data contain a few hundred thousand clones, roughly 16% of them singletons. The sequenced material came from naive CD4+ T cells from blood. Every receptor here comes from a woman in her late teens or twenties in good health.

This clone was seen a few times. This chain uses TRBV30 with TRBJ1-1; no clear D gene. The germline V gene encodes CDR1 GTSNPN and CDR2 SVGIG (reference sequence). This CDR3 has 13 residues. V gave up 3 bases and J gave up 4 bases, with 12 bases separating them. CDR3 residues: CAWRAFSSTEAFF. CDR3 DNA: TGTGCCTGGAGAGCGTTTTCGAGCACTGAAGCTTTCTTT.

V is TRBV27 and J is TRBJ2-1, with a possible D match to TRBD2 (5 bases). Germline assignment: CDR1 MNHEY and CDR2 SMNVEV (reference sequence). Trimming cost V 3 bases and J 7 bases, with 13 bases left between them. The CDR3 has 14 amino acids. CDR3 sequence (DNA): TGTGCCAGCAGTTTTCTAGCTACTCCTAATGAGCAGTTCTTC. It is translated as CASSFLATPNEQFF.

The CDR3 loop reads CASNPPGTGHYEQYF. The CDR3 DNA reads as TGTGCCAGCAACCCCCCCGGGACAGGTCACTACGAGCAGTACTTC. V is TRBV28 and J is TRBJ2-7; 8 bases agree with TRBD1. With V trimmed by 7 bases and J by 3 bases, 11 bases remained unmatched. Germline values: CDR1 MDHEN, CDR2 SYDVKM. CDR3 size: 15 residues.

This clone was detected a few times. Other DNA variants within this sample encode the same CDR3. This rearrangement joins TRBV9 to TRBJ2-1; a possible D gene is TRBD1 (6 bases). Germline CDR1 reads SGDLS; CDR2 reads YYNGEE. Trimming cost V 0 bases and J 3 bases, with 7 bases left between them. CDR3 length: 14 residues. The CDR3 sequence: CASSVVDSYNEQFF. The CDR3 coding sequence is TGTGCCAGCAGCGTAGTGGACAGCTACAATGAGCAGTTCTTC.

This clone was detected only a few times. The V gene is TRBV6-5, the J gene TRBJ1-2; 9 positions match TRBD1. The ends lost 0 bases at V and 7 bases at J; junction bases unmatched: 6. The V gene's germline CDR1 is MNHEY and CDR2 SVGAGI. This CDR3 region has 15 residues. The CDR3 nucleotides are TGTGCCAGCAGTTACTCAGTAGGGACAGGGTCTGGCTACACCTTC. This translates into CASSYSVGTGSGYTF.

The rearrangement links TRBV6-5 to TRBJ2-1; the match to TRBD2 covers 13 bases. The CDR3 extends over 15 amino acids. Trimming cost V 8 bases and J 8 bases; bases outside gene matches: 9. Germline-derived CDR1 and CDR2 are MNHEY and SVGAGI. The CDR3 sequence: CASRDRTSGSYEQFF. CDR3 nucleotides: TGTGCCAGCCGAGACCGGACTAGCGGGAGTTATGAGCAGTTCTTC.

The rearrangement joins TRBV18 to TRBJ1-1; 7 bases line up with TRBD1. The ends lost 6 bases at V and 3 bases at J; junction bases unmatched: 4. CDR3 length: 13 residues. The germline V gene encodes CDR1 KGHSH and CDR2 LQKENI. CDR3 bases: TGTGCCAGCTCGCTGGGGACAGACACTGAAGCTTTCTTT. It is translated as CASSLGTDTEAFF.

This clone turned up a few times. The gene calls are TRBV28 and TRBJ1-5; TRBD1 matches at 7 bases. Germline V lookup: CDR1 MDHEN, CDR2 SYDVKM. CDR3 size: 14 residues. J lost 6 bases, V lost 4 bases, and 6 bases had no gene match. CDR3 coding DNA: TGTGCCAGCAGTTCTCCAGGGACAGTTCAGCCCCAGCATTTT. It translates to CASSSPGTVQPQHF.

In its sample, this clone was seen a few times. The chain combines TRBV5-1 with TRBJ2-5, with D tentatively TRBD1 (6 bases). V lost 3 bases, J lost 2 bases, and 14 bases lay in between. Germline V gene lookup returns CDR1 SGHRS and CDR2 YFSETQ. The CDR3 extends over 15 amino acids. The CDR3, as DNA: TGCGCCAGCAGCTGGCTAGGACAGTCACAAGAGACCCAGTACTTC. Amino acid sequence: CASSWLGQSQETQYF.

The chain carries TRBV5-1 and TRBJ2-3, with 11 bases fitting TRBD2. Germline CDR1 and CDR2: SGHRS and YFSETQ. With 0 bases clipped from V and 4 bases from J, the junction kept 4 bases outside the gene matches. The CDR3 has 16 amino acids. CDR3: CASSLALAGVSDTQYF. CDR3 DNA sequence: TGCGCCAGCAGCTTGGCACTAGCGGGAGTCTCAGATACGCAGTATTTT.

The chain is built from TRBV5-1 and TRBJ2-2, with 9 positions matching TRBD2. Germline V CDR1 and CDR2: SGHRS, YFSETQ. The CDR3 length is 17 residues. Losses at the gene ends were 4 bases for V and 2 bases for J; bases not matched to a gene: 9. The CDR3 DNA is TGCGCCAGCAGCATAAACGGACTAGCGCAAAACACCGGGGAGCTGTTTTTT. Amino acid sequence: CASSINGLAQNTGELFF.